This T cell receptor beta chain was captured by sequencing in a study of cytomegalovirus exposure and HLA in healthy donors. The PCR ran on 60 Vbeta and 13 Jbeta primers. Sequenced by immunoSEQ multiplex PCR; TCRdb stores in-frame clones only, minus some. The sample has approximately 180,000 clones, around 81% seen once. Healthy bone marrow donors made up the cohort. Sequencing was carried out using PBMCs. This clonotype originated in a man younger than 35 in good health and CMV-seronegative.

CDR3 DNA sequence: TGTGCCAGCAGCTTAGGGACACAACAAGAGACCCAGTACTTC. Protein sequence: CASSLGTQQETQYF. The V call is TRBV7-3, the J call TRBJ2-5, with D tentatively TRBD1 (6 bases). The CDR3 is 14 residues long. Trimming left V 2 bases short and J 2 bases short, with 9 bases between. CDR1 is SGHTA, CDR2 FQGTGA, per germline.